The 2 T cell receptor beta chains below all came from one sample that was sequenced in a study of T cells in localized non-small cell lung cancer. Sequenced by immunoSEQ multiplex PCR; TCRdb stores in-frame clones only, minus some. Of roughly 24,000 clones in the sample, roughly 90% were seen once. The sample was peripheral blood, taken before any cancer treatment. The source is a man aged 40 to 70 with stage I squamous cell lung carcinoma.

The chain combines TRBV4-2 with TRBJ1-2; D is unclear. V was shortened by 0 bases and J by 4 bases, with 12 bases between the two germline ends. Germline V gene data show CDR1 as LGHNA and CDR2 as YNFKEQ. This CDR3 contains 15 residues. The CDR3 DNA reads TGTGCCAGCAGCCAAGATCTGGCACAGTTCTATGGCTACACCTTC. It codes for CASSQDLAQFYGYTF.

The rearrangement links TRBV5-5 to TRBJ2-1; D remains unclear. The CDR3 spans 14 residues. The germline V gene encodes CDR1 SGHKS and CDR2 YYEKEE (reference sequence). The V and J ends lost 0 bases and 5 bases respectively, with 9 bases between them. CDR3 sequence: CASSLDPNNNEQFF. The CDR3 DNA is TGTGCCAGCAGCTTGGATCCCAACAACAATGAGCAGTTCTTC.